This T cell receptor (beta chain) was observed in a study of cytomegalovirus exposure and HLA in healthy donors. In the PCR, 60 Vbeta and 13 Jbeta primers were used. The assay was immunoSEQ multiplex PCR, and TCRdb's table has in-frame clones only and misses some. The table lists around 100,000 clones, about 66% of them singletons, with roughly 2% in the top ten. V was shortened by 1 base and J by 1 base, with 10 bases between the two germline ends. The germline V gene has CDR1 SGHAT and CDR2 FQNNGV. The CDR3 covers 15 residues. This sequence joins TRBV11-2 and TRBJ1-1; D remains ambiguous. The clonotype comes from a man aged 25 to 45 in good health and CMV-seronegative. The sample was PBMCs. The CDR3 reads CASSLAGGGNTEAFF. The CDR3 nucleotides read TGTGCCAGCAGCTTAGCGGGAGGTGGGAACACTGAAGCTTTCTTT.